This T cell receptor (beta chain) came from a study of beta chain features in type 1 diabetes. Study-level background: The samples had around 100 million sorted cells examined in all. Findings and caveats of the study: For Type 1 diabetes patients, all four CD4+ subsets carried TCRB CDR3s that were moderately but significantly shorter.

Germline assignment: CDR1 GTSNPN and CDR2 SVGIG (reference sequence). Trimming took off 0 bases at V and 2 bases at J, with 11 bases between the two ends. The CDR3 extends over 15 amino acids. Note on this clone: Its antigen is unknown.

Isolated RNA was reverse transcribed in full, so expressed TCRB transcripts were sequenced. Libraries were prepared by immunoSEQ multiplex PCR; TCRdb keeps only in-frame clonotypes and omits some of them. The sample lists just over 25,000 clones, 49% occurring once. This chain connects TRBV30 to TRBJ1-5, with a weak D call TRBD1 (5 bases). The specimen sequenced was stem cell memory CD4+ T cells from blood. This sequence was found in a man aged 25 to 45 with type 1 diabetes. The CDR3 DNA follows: TGTGCCTGGAGTGTGGACATCCCCGGCAATCAGCCCCAGCATTTT. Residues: CAWSVDIPGNQPQHF.